These 9 T cell receptor beta chains came from one sample sequenced in a study of CD8+ T cells in alopecia areata. Extracted RNA was reverse transcribed into cDNA, the sequencing template. Sequencing used immunoSEQ multiplex PCR; TCRdb keeps in-frame clones, though not all of them. Found here are approximately 150,000 clones, approximately 62% of them singletons; the top ten hold 13% to 15%. The treatment here: oral pan-JAK inhibitor, 5-10 mg twice daily. The specimen comprised CD4+ T cells sorted from blood, sampled at week 24, from a patient treated with tofacitinib. These receptor sequences come from a human donor with alopecia areata.

Only a few counts were recorded for this clone. The gene calls are TRBV7-2 and TRBJ2-1; D not certain. With 1 base removed from V and 12 bases from J, the gap between germline ends came to 16 bases. In germline, CDR1 is SGHTA, CDR2 FQGNSA. The CDR3 loop spans 14 amino acids. The chain's CDR3 is CASSLDANTQPQFF. For the CDR3, the DNA is TGTGCCAGCAGCTTAGACGCCAACACGCAACCGCAGTTCTTC.

A few counts support this clone. The V call is TRBV11-1, the J call TRBJ2-3; weak D call: TRBD2 (5 bases). V was clipped by 4 bases and J by 4 bases, with 15 bases between them. Germline V gene lookup returns CDR1 SGHAT and CDR2 FQDESV (reference sequence). The CDR3 totals 15 residues. Here the CDR3 DNA reads TGTGCCAGCAGCTCCCGACTCGAGGGCGCAGATACGCAGTATTTT. Translating gives CASSSRLEGADTQYF.

This sequence joins TRBV4-2 and TRBJ1-5, with D perhaps TRBD1 (6 bases). V was shortened by 0 bases and J by 7 bases, with 13 bases between the two germline ends. Looked up from germline, CDR1 is LGHNA and CDR2 is YNFKEQ. The CDR3 length is 15 residues. The CDR3 DNA reads as TGTGCCAGCAGCCAAGATGATACAGGGCGACAGCCCCAGCATTTT. Protein product: CASSQDDTGRQPQHF.

CDR3 DNA sequence: TGTGCCAGCAGTTTATTGCAACACGGGGAGCTGTTTTTT. It yields the protein CASSLLQHGELFF. This chain uses TRBV27 with TRBJ2-2; no reliable D call. Germline values: CDR1 MNHEY, CDR2 SMNVEV (reference sequence). The V gene lost 1 base and the J gene lost 7 bases, with 7 bases spanning the gap. The CDR3 has 13 residues.

The chain couples TRBV25-1 to TRBJ1-1, with D possibly being TRBD1 (5 bases). This CDR3 is 15 amino acids long. Per the germline V gene, CDR1 is MGHDK and CDR2 is SYGVNS. Trimming stripped 6 bases from V and 4 bases from J, with 18 bases between. The CDR3 reads CASRKGPGGVTEAFF. CDR3 coding DNA: TGTGCCAGCAGGAAGGGACCCGGAGGGGTCACTGAAGCTTTCTTT.

The chain is built from TRBV30 and TRBJ1-1; D is ambiguous. Looked up from germline, CDR1 is GTSNPN and CDR2 is SVGIG (reference sequence). The CDR3 covers 14 residues. V was cut by 0 bases and J by 7 bases, with 15 bases left in between. The CDR3 sequence: CAWSVVLAKDEAFF. In DNA, the CDR3 is TGTGCCTGGAGTGTCGTTTTGGCCAAGGATGAAGCTTTCTTT.

This clone was detected a few times. The chain combines TRBV7-9 with TRBJ2-4, with D possibly called TRBD1 or TRBD2 (5 bases each). Germline V lookup: CDR1 SEHNR, CDR2 FQNEAQ (reference sequence). Trimming removed 3 bases at V and 0 bases at J, with 6 bases between. The CDR3 spans 14 residues. CDR3 in DNA: TGTGCCAGCAGCTTGGGGACAGCCAAAAACATTCAGTACTTC. It is translated as CASSLGTAKNIQYF.

This chain's CDR3 is CASSEYGRTSTNEKLFF. The CDR3 DNA sequence: TGTGCCAGCAGTGAATATGGCAGGACCTCAACTAATGAAAAACTGTTTTTT. The chain links TRBV25-1 to TRBJ1-4; D unresolved. Germline V CDR1 and CDR2: MGHDK, SYGVNS. The CDR3 contains 17 residues. The germline V and J ends were trimmed by 0 bases and 0 bases, with 11 bases remaining between them.

The genes are TRBV30 and TRBJ2-2, with D maybe TRBD2 (6 bases). The CDR3 extends over 15 amino acids. Trimming took off 4 bases at V and 5 bases at J, with 17 bases between the two ends. Germline CDR1 GTSNPN, CDR2 SVGIG (reference sequence). The CDR3 coding sequence is TGTGCCTGGACCGGGGGACCTGTATGGACCGGGGAGCTGTTTTTT. Amino acid sequence: CAWTGGPVWTGELFF.